There are a few counts of the clone carrying this T cell receptor (beta chain). Its specificity is unknown. Collected material from alopecia areata patients comprised lesional scalp punch biopsies and peripheral blood. TCR sequencing used cDNA made by reverse transcription of extracted RNA. The data were produced by immunoSEQ multiplex PCR, yet TCRdb's version contains in-frame clones alone and is incomplete. The repertoire holds approximately 65,000 clones, with approximately 43% as singletons. This sample is drawn from a study of CD8+ T cells in alopecia areata. On the study more broadly: Treated patients swallowed 5 to 10 mg of oral tofacitinib twice daily.

Germline V CDR1 and CDR2: MNHEY, SMNVEV (reference sequence). The CDR3 length is 15 residues. The trim removed 6 bases at V and 6 bases at J, leaving 10 bases unmatched. Study outcomes and limitations: Affected lesional scalp, above all in alopecia totalis/universalis, was more clonal than normal scalp. Researchers reported that TCR sharing among patients proved less clear than in mice, possibly HLA-linked.

This rearrangement joins TRBV27 to TRBJ2-1; 8 bases line up with TRBD1. The sequence came from a human donor with alopecia areata. Sequencing was performed on CD8+ T cells sorted from blood, taken at week 0. The CDR3, as DNA: TGTGCCAGCAGAATACAGGGGGGCCCTAGCAATGAGCAGTTCTTC. This translates into CASRIQGGPSNEQFF.